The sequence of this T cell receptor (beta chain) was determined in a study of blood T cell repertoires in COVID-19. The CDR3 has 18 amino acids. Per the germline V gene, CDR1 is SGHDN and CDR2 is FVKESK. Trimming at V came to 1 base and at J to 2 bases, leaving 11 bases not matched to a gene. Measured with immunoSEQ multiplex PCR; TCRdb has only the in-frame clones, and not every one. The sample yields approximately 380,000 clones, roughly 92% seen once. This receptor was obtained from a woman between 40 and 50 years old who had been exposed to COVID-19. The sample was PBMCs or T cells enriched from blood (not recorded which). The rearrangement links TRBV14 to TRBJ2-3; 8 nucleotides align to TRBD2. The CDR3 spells CASSQGWGSGESTDTQYF. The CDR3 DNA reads TGTGCCAGCAGCCAAGGTTGGGGTAGCGGGGAGTCCACAGATACGCAGTATTTT. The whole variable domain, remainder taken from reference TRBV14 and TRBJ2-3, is EAGVTQFPSHSVIEKGQTVTLRCDPISGHDNLYWYRRVMGKEIKFLLHFVKESKQDESGMPNNRFLAERTGGTYSTLKVQPAELEDSGVYFCASSQGWGSGESTDTQYFGPGTRLTVL.